A single sample is the source of the 19 T cell receptor beta chains below, sequenced in a study of blood T cell repertoires in COVID-19. Measured with immunoSEQ multiplex PCR; TCRdb has only the in-frame clones, and not every one. The data show fewer than 50,000 clones, around 91% seen once. Sequences were obtained from peripheral blood. Receptors were obtained from a man in his sixties with active or convalescent COVID-19.

The J gene is TRBJ1-1, the V gene TRBV28, with 7 bases matching TRBD1. From germline, CDR1 is MDHEN and CDR2 SYDVKM. V shed 0 bases, J shed 2 bases, and the junction held 12 bases outside the gene matches. CDR3 size: 18 residues. CDR3 nucleotide sequence: TGTGCCAGCAGTTTATGGGAACGGACGGGACAGTCAAACACTGAAGCTTTCTTT. As protein: CASSLWERTGQSNTEAFF.

V is TRBV5-5 and J is TRBJ2-2, with 7 nucleotides matching TRBD1. CDR1 is SGHKS, CDR2 YYEKEE, per germline (reference sequence). Unmatched junction bases numbered 7, after V lost 0 bases and J lost 8 bases. CDR3 size: 15 residues. The CDR3, as DNA: TGTGCCAGCAGCTTGGTGACAGGGTTTCAAGGGGAGCTGTTTTTT. Protein sequence: CASSLVTGFQGELFF.

This clone was detected only a few times. The V gene is TRBV5-6, the J gene TRBJ2-5; D is ambiguous. CDR3 length: 12 residues. Germline lookup yields CDR1 SGHDT and CDR2 YYEEEE. Trimming stripped 2 bases from V and 5 bases from J, with 7 bases between. CDR3: CASSLYGETQYF. CDR3 DNA: TGTGCCAGCAGCTTATACGGGGAGACCCAGTACTTC. Complete variable domain (other parts from reference TRBV5-6 and TRBJ2-5): DAGVTQSPTHLIKTRGQQVTLRCSPKSGHDTVSWYQQALGQGPQFIFQYYEEEERQRGNFPDRFSGHQFPNYSSELNVNALLLGDSALYLCASSLYGETQYFGPGTRLLVL.

The chain uses TRBV6-1 and TRBJ2-1, with TRBD2 matching over 10 bases. The V gene's germline CDR1 is MNHNS and CDR2 SASEGT. V lost 4 bases and J lost 5; bases outside the gene matches: 17. CDR3 length equals 19 residues. The CDR3 sequence is CASSGRGGVVAGGHNEQFF. In nucleotides, the CDR3 is TGTGCCAGCAGTGGCAGGGGAGGGGTGGTAGCGGGAGGACACAATGAGCAGTTCTTC.

The chain carries TRBV11-3 and TRBJ2-1; 8 bases align to TRBD1. Germline V gene data show CDR1 as SGHNT and CDR2 as YENEEA. J gave up 3 bases and V 3 bases, and 1 base lay outside the gene matches. The CDR3 is 14 amino acids. The CDR3 nucleotides are TGTGCCAGCAGCTTCGGACAGGGCTACAATGAGCAGTTCTTC. The encoded protein is CASSFGQGYNEQFF.

The CDR3 spells CASSPLAGGPTDTQYF. DNA of the CDR3: TGTGCCAGCAGCCCCCTAGCGGGAGGGCCCACAGATACGCAGTATTTT. This sequence joins TRBV7-8 and TRBJ2-3; 12 bases are shared with TRBD2. This CDR3 comprises 16 residues. CDR1 and CDR2 from the germline V gene are SGHVS and FQNEAQ. V lost 5 bases to trimming and J lost 2 bases; unmatched junction nucleotides: 5. The entire variable domain, with the rest obtained from reference TRBV7-8 and TRBJ2-3, is as follows: GAGVSQSPRYKVAKRGQDVALRCDPISGHVSLFWYQQALGQGPEFLTYFQNEAQLDKSGLPSDRFFAERPEGSVSTLKIQRTQQEDSAVYLCASSPLAGGPTDTQYFGPGTRLTVL.

The chain combines TRBV29-1 with TRBJ2-3, with 8 bases identical to TRBD1. The CDR3 runs 17 residues. With 0 bases clipped from V and 3 bases from J, the junction kept 11 bases outside the gene matches. Germline loops: CDR1 SQVTM, CDR2 ANQGSEA. In DNA, the CDR3 is TGCAGCGTTGAAGAGTCCTGGACAGGGAGAAGGACAGATACGCAGTATTTT. As protein: CSVEESWTGRRTDTQYF.

The rearrangement uses TRBV29-1 and TRBJ1-1; possibly TRBD1 for D (5 bases). Germline V gives CDR1 SQVTM, CDR2 ANQGSEA. Trimming pared 7 bases from V and 2 bases from J, leaving 17 bases between. The CDR3 is 14 residues long. The CDR3 is CSARDSLANTEAFF. The CDR3 region has the DNA TGCAGCGCACGGGACTCCCTGGCCAACACTGAAGCTTTCTTT.

The chain employs TRBV18 and TRBJ2-7, with 8 bases fitting TRBD2. This CDR3 contains 13 residues. V gave up 4 bases and J gave up 3 bases; unmatched junction bases: 2. From germline, CDR1 is KGHSH and CDR2 LQKENI. CDR3 sequence: CASSQTSDYEQYF. CDR3 nucleotide sequence: TGTGCCAGCTCACAGACTAGCGACTACGAGCAGTACTTC.

The chain uses TRBV29-1 and TRBJ2-4, with a tentative D call TRBD1 (6 bases). The V and J ends lost 8 bases and 8 bases respectively, with 13 bases between them. The CDR3 is 11 residues long. The germline V gene encodes CDR1 SQVTM and CDR2 ANQGSEA. The CDR3 spells CSLIRGDIQYF. The CDR3 DNA reads TGCAGCTTAATCAGGGGTGACATTCAGTACTTC.

This clone was recorded only once. The chain recombines TRBV6-5 with TRBJ2-2, with D tentatively TRBD1 (5 bases). Trimming took 0 bases from V and 5 from J, leaving 13 bases between them. Germline V gene sequence: CDR1 MNHEY, CDR2 SVGAGI. This CDR3 is 16 amino acids long. CDR3 region: CASSYSGRVGTGELFF. The CDR3 nucleotides are TGTGCCAGCAGTTACTCAGGCAGGGTGGGAACCGGGGAGCTGTTTTTT.

The chain is built from TRBV11-2 and TRBJ2-2; perhaps TRBD1 as D (5 bases). The CDR3 is 17 residues long. The germline V gene has CDR1 SGHAT and CDR2 FQNNGV. The germline V and J ends were trimmed by 6 bases and 0 bases, with 17 bases remaining between them. CDR3 residues: CASSSRQYRPNTGELFF. CDR3 bases: TGTGCCAGCAGTTCTAGGCAGTACAGGCCGAACACCGGGGAGCTGTTTTTT.

The chain combines TRBV2 with TRBJ2-5; possible D gene TRBD1, 5 bases. The V and J ends lost 7 bases and 5 bases respectively, with 14 bases between them. This CDR3 contains 13 residues. Germline V gene lookup returns CDR1 SNHLY and CDR2 FYNNEI. The CDR3, as DNA: TGTGCCAGCACTAATCGGCAGGGCGAGACCCAGTACTTC. It translates to CASTNRQGETQYF.

Only one count was recorded for this clone. This sequence joins TRBV7-2 and TRBJ2-1, with TRBD2 matching over 10 bases. The CDR3 covers 16 residues. V dropped 5 bases and J dropped 3; count of bases not matched to a gene: 7. CDR1 SGHTA and CDR2 FQGNSA come from the germline V gene. The CDR3 spells CASSLSSGSSYNEQFF. CDR3 in DNA: TGTGCCAGCAGCCTATCTAGCGGGAGCAGCTACAATGAGCAGTTCTTC.

This clone was seen a single time. The chain joins TRBV2 to TRBJ2-7; D gene unclear. The CDR3 totals 13 residues. With 3 bases removed from V and 2 bases from J, the gap between germline ends came to 8 bases. Germline-derived CDR1 and CDR2 are SNHLY and FYNNEI. DNA for the CDR3: TGTGCCAGCAGTGACATACTTACCTACGAGCAGTACTTC. Protein product: CASSDILTYEQYF.

V usage is TRBV11-2 and J usage is TRBJ1-3; the D gene is possibly TRBD1 (5 bases). Germline V gives CDR1 SGHAT, CDR2 FQNNGV. V dropped 4 bases and J dropped 4 bases, with 11 bases sitting between them. This CDR3 comprises 14 residues. The CDR3: CASSSTGYGNTIYF. CDR3 DNA: TGTGCCAGCAGCTCCACAGGCTACGGAAACACCATATATTTT.

The chain is built from TRBV6-5 and TRBJ2-7, with TRBD1 matching 8 bases. This CDR3 spans 15 amino acids. Trimming at V came to 1 base and at J to 5 bases, leaving 7 bases not matched to a gene. Germline V gene data show CDR1 as MNHEY and CDR2 as SVGAGI. CDR3 sequence (DNA): TGTGCCAGCAGTTACTTTCAGGGGGCTGAGGACGAGCAGTACTTC. It translates to CASSYFQGAEDEQYF.

The rearrangement joins TRBV10-2 to TRBJ2-1; 8 nucleotides agree with TRBD2. The CDR3 is made up of 14 amino acids. V dropped 9 bases and J dropped 4; count of bases not matched to a gene: 8. CDR1 WSHSY and CDR2 SAAADI come from the germline V gene. The CDR3 protein is CASGRSGGYNEQFF. For the CDR3, the DNA is TGCGCCAGTGGGAGGAGCGGGGGTTACAATGAGCAGTTCTTC.

This rearrangement joins TRBV28 to TRBJ1-6, with 7 bases lining up with TRBD1. V lost 5 bases and J lost 14; bases outside the gene matches: 12. In germline, CDR1 is MDHEN, CDR2 SYDVKM. This CDR3 has 14 residues. CDR3 sequence reads: CASSPPWTGWALHF. In DNA, the CDR3 is TGTGCCAGCAGTCCCCCTTGGACAGGTTGGGCCCTCCACTTT.